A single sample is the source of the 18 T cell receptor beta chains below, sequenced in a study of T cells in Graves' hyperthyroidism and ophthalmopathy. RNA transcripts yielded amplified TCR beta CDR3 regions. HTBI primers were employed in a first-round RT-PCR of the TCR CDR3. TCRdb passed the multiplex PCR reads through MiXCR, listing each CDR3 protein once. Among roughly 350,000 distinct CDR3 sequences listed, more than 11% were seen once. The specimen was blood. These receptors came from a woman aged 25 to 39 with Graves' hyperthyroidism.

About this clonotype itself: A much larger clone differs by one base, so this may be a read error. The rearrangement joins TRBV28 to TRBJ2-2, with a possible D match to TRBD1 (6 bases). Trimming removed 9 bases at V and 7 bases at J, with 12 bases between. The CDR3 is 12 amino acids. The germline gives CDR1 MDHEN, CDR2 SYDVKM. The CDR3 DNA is TGTGCCAGTAACAGGGTTATCGGGGAGCTGTTTTTT. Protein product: CASNRVIGELFF.

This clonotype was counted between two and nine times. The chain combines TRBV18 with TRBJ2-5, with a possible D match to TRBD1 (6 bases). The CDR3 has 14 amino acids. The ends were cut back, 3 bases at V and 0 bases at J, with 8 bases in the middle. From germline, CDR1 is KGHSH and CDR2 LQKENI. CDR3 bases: TGTGCCAGCTCACCTACAGGGAACCAAGAGACCCAGTACTTC. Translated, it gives CASSPTGNQETQYF.

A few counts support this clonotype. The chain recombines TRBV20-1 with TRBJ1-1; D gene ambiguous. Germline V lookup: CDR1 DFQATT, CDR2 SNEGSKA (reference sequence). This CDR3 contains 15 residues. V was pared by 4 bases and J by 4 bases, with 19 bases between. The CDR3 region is CSAKIPGGRGTEAFF. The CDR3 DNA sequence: TGCAGTGCTAAAATACCAGGAGGTCGGGGCACTGAAGCTTTCTTT.

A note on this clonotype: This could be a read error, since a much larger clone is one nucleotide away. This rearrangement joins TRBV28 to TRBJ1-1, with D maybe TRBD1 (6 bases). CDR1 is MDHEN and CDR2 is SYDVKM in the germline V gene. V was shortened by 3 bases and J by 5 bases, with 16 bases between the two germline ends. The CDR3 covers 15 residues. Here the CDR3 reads CASSLGGSQGTEAFF. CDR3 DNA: TGTGCCAGCAGTTTGGGAGGCTCCCAGGGGACTGAAGCTTTCTTT.

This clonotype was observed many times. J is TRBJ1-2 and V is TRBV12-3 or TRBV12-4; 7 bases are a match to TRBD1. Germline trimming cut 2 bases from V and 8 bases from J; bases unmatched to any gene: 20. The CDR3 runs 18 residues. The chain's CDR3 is CASSLTRSDEGARRGYTF. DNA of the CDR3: TGTGCCAGCAGTTTAACCCGTTCGGACGAGGGGGCGCGGCGGGGCTACACCTTC.

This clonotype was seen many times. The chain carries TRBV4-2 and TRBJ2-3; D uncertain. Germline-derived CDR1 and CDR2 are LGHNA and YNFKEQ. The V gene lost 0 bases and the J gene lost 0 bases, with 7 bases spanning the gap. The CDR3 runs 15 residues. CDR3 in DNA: TGTGCCAGCAGCCAAGACTTCCCGAGCACAGATACGCAGTATTTT. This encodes CASSQDFPSTDTQYF.

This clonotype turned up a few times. CDR3 DNA sequence: TGTGCCAGCTCATTTGGACAGACTGAAGCTTTCTTT. Its protein product is CASSFGQTEAFF. The chain uses TRBV3-1 and TRBJ1-1, with a tentative D call TRBD1 (6 bases). The CDR3 totals 12 residues. Trimming shortened V by 8 bases and J by 5 bases, and 12 bases separated the two germline ends. Per the germline V gene, CDR1 is LGHDT and CDR2 is YNNKEL (reference sequence).

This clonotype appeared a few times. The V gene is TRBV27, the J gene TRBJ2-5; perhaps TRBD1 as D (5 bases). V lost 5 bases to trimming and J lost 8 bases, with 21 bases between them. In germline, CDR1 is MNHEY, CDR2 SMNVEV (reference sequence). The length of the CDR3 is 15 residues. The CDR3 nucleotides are TGTGCCAGCAGTCAAGGAGACAGCTTAGGCGGAACCCAGTACTTC. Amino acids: CASSQGDSLGGTQYF.

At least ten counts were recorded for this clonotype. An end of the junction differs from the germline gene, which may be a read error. CDR3 loop: CASRLGGSGANVLTF. Here the CDR3 DNA reads TGTGCCAGCAGATTAGGAGGATCTGGGGCCAACGTCCTGACTTTC. The chain has TRBV11-2 and TRBJ2-6, with D maybe TRBD2 (5 bases). CDR3 length: 15 amino acids. Germline V gene data show CDR1 as SGHAT and CDR2 as FQNNGV. Using reference TRBV11-2 and TRBJ2-6 for the parts outside the CDR3, the full variable domain is EAGVAQSPRYKIIEKRQSVAFWCNPISGHATLYWYQQILGQGPKLLIQFQNNGVVDDSQLPKDRFSAERLKGVDSTLKIQPAKLEDSAVYLCASRLGGSGANVLTFGAGSRLTVL.

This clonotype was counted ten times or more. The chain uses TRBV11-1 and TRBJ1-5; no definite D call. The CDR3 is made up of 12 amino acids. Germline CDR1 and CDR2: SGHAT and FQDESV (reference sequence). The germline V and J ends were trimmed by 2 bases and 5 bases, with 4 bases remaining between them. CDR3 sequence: CASSLRYQPQHF. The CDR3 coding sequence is TGTGCCAGCAGCTTAAGGTATCAGCCCCAGCATTTT.

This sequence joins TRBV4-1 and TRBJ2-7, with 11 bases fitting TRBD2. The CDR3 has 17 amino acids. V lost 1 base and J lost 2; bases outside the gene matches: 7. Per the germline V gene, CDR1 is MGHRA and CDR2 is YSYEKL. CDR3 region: CASSQVAGGPPAYEQYF. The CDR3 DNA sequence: TGCGCCAGCAGCCAAGTAGCGGGAGGGCCCCCAGCCTACGAGCAGTACTTC.

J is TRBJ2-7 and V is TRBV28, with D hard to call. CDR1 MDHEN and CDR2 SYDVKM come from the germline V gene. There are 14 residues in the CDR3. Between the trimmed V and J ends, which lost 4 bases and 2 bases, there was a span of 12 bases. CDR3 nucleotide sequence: TGTGCCAGCAGTTCCACCCTTCGTCCCTACGAGCAGTACTTC. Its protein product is CASSSTLRPYEQYF.

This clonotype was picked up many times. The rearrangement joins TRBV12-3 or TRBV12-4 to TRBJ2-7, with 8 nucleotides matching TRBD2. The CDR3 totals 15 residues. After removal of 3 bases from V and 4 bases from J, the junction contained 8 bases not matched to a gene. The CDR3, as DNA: TGTGCCAGCAGTTTCGAGGAGCGGGGGTCTTACGAGCAGTACTTC. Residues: CASSFEERGSYEQYF.

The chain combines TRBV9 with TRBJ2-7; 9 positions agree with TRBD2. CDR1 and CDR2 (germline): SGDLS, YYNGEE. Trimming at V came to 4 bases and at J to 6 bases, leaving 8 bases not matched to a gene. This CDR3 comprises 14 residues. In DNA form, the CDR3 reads TGTGCCAGCAGCCCCCGGGCGGGAGGGGGCGAGCAGTACTTC. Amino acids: CASSPRAGGGEQYF.

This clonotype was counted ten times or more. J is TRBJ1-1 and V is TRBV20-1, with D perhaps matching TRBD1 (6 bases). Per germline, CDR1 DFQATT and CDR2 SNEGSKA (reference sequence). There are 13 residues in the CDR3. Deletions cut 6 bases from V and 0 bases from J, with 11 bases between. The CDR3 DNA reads TGCAGTGCAAACAGGGAGTTGAACACTGAAGCTTTCTTT. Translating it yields CSANRELNTEAFF.

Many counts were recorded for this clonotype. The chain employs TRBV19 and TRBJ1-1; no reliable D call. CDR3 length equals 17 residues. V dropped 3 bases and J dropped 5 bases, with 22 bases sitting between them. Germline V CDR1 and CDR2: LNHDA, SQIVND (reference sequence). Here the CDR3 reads CASSIRTHQRGPTEAFF. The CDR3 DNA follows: TGTGCCAGTAGTATTCGAACCCATCAGCGAGGCCCGACTGAAGCTTTCTTT.

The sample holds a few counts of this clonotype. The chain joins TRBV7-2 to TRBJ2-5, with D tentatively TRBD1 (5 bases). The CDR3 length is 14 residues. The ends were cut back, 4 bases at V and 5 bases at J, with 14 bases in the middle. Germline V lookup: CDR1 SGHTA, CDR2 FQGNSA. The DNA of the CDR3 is TGTGCCAGCAGCTGGGCAGGGCGGTGGGAGACCCAGTACTTC. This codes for CASSWAGRWETQYF.

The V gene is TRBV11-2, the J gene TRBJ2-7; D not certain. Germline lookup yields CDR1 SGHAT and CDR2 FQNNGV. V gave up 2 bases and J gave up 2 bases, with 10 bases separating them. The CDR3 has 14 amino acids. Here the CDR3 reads CASSLQVGTYEQYF. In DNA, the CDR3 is TGTGCCAGCAGCTTACAGGTGGGGACCTACGAGCAGTACTTC.